The 31 T cell receptor beta chains below were found in one sample sequenced in a study of human T cells and chemical hapten exposure. From the RACE reads, TCRdb called clonotypes with MiXCR, one entry per CDR3 protein. Of about 140,000 distinct CDR3 sequences in the sample, about 12% were seen once. Time point described: patch test 2, 6 weeks after DPC sensitization. Sample treatment: therapeutic diphenylcyclopropenone sensitization with weekly scalp DPC. The specimen was whole blood, collected in connection with sensitization to the hapten diphenylcyclopropenone (DPC). Receptors originate from a woman aged 45 to 65 with alopecia areata. Some clones in this sample may be carry-over from other donors' samples.

This chain uses TRBV30 with TRBJ1-1; 8 nucleotides line up with TRBD1. The V and J ends lost 1 base and 2 bases, in that order; junction bases with no gene match: 3. This CDR3 region has 14 residues. Germline lookup yields CDR1 GTSNPN and CDR2 SVGIG (reference sequence). The CDR3 region has the DNA TGTGCCTGGAGTGCTCAGGGGGCCAACACTGAAGCTTTCTTT. Translating it yields CAWSAQGANTEAFF.

This clonotype was picked up many times. The chain carries TRBV20-1 and TRBJ2-1, with D perhaps matching TRBD2 (5 bases). This CDR3 comprises 15 residues. Germline V gene data show CDR1 as DFQATT and CDR2 as SNEGSKA (reference sequence). V was clipped by 5 bases and J by 4 bases, with 18 bases between them. The CDR3, as DNA: TGCAGTGCTTTAGCGCTGGGTGAGAGTTACAATGAGCAGTTCTTC. Translation gives CSALALGESYNEQFF.

This clonotype appeared a few times. The V and J genes are TRBV29-1 and TRBJ1-1; D is uncertain. The germline gives CDR1 SQVTM, CDR2 ANQGSEA. The CDR3 sequence is 12 residues long. Trimming removed 8 bases at V and 2 bases at J, with 12 bases between. The DNA for the CDR3 is TGCAGCTCGAGGATGAGTAACACTGAAGCTTTCTTT. Translation: CSSRMSNTEAFF.

In this sample, this clonotype turned up a few times. The chain couples TRBV29-1 to TRBJ1-2; 7 bases are a match to TRBD1. The CDR3 is made up of 12 amino acids. Germline CDR1 and CDR2: SQVTM and ANQGSEA. The V gene end was trimmed by 6 bases and the J gene end by 4 bases; junction bases not matched to a gene: 5. The DNA for the CDR3 is TGCAGCGTACGGGACAGCCTCTATGGCTACACCTTC. This sequence encodes CSVRDSLYGYTF.

The chain carries TRBV5-1 and TRBJ1-1; possible D gene TRBD1, 5 bases. Between the trimmed V and J ends, which lost 4 bases and 3 bases, there was a span of 22 bases. The CDR3 loop spans 17 amino acids. Germline V gene data show CDR1 as SGHRS and CDR2 as YFSETQ. The CDR3 reads CASSLRSGTGPYTEAFF. The CDR3 nucleotides are TGCGCCAGCAGCCTTCGCTCCGGGACGGGACCCTACACTGAAGCTTTCTTT.

This clonotype was recorded a few times. V and J are TRBV20-1 and TRBJ1-6; 9 nucleotides agree with TRBD1. CDR1 and CDR2 (germline): DFQATT, SNEGSKA (reference sequence). The CDR3 sequence is 13 residues long. Trimming took 5 bases from V and 5 from J; bases not matched to a gene: 1. In nucleotides, the CDR3 is TGCAGTGCTGGGACAGGGAATAATTCACCCCTCCACTTT. Translated, it gives CSAGTGNNSPLHF.

In this sample, this clonotype turned up a few times. The chain uses TRBV11-3 and TRBJ2-5; D perhaps matches TRBD1 (5 bases). Germline lookup yields CDR1 SGHNT and CDR2 YENEEA. CDR3 length equals 14 residues. Trimming stripped 5 bases from V and 4 bases from J, with 14 bases between. The CDR3 region has the DNA TGTGCCAGCAGCCACCCCCAGGGTGTAGAGACCCAGTACTTC. It yields the protein CASSHPQGVETQYF.

The chain combines TRBV7-6 with TRBJ2-3; 11 bases fit TRBD2. CDR1 SGHVS and CDR2 FNYEAQ come from the germline V gene. The CDR3 contains 15 residues. V lost 4 bases to trimming and J lost 2 bases; unmatched junction nucleotides: 2. CDR3 nucleotide sequence: TGTGCCAGCAGCTGGACTAGCGGGTCCACAGATACGCAGTATTTT. Protein sequence: CASSWTSGSTDTQYF.

This clonotype showed up just a few times. This chain uses TRBV9 with TRBJ2-7; TRBD2 might be the D (6 bases). CDR1 and CDR2 from the germline V gene are SGDLS and YYNGEE. V shed 4 bases and J shed 2 bases, with 16 bases lying between them. This CDR3 is 15 amino acids long. The CDR3 sequence is CASSIGTGVPYEQYF. Here the CDR3 DNA reads TGTGCCAGCAGCATCGGGACGGGAGTTCCCTACGAGCAGTACTTC.

The chain couples TRBV30 to TRBJ2-1; 10 bases line up with TRBD2. After removal of 8 bases from V and 7 bases from J, the junction contained 8 bases not matched to a gene. The length of the CDR3 is 13 residues. The germline CDR1 and CDR2 sequences are GTSNPN and SVGIG (reference sequence). The CDR3 here is CATAGGLRNEQFF. The CDR3 coding sequence is TGTGCCACAGCGGGAGGGCTAAGGAATGAGCAGTTCTTC. Together with reference TRBV30 and TRBJ2-1, the CDR3 gives the full variable domain: SQTIHQWPATLVQPVGSPLSLECTVEGTSNPNLYWYRQAAGRGLQLLFYSVGIGQISSEVPQNLSASRPQDRQFILSSKKLLLSDSGFYLCATAGGLRNEQFFGPGTRLTVL.

In this sample, this clonotype turned up a few times. J is TRBJ2-7 and V is TRBV29-1; D is uncertain. Germline values: CDR1 SQVTM, CDR2 ANQGSEA. Trimming stripped 4 bases from V and 3 bases from J, with 7 bases between. The CDR3 totals 11 residues. CDR3 sequence reads: CSVGDFYEQYF. The CDR3 nucleotides are TGCAGCGTTGGAGACTTCTACGAGCAGTACTTC.

The CDR3 is CASSLPGTSGRADYNEQFF. CDR3 sequence (DNA): TGCGCCAGCAGCCTGCCCGGGACTAGCGGGAGGGCCGACTACAATGAGCAGTTCTTC. This chain links TRBV5-1 with TRBJ2-1, with 16 bases fitting TRBD2. Germline lookup yields CDR1 SGHRS and CDR2 YFSETQ. Trimming at V came to 4 bases and at J to 3 bases, leaving 10 bases not matched to a gene. This CDR3 is built from 19 residues.

This clonotype was seen a handful of times. The chain joins TRBV27 to TRBJ1-6; 7 nucleotides agree with TRBD1. V was pared by 3 bases and J by 7 bases, with 6 bases of the junction left unmatched. The CDR3 is 15 amino acids. CDR1 is MNHEY, CDR2 SMNVEV, per germline (reference sequence). CDR3 sequence (DNA): TGTGCCAGCAGTTTCGACAGGGTAGAGAATTCACCCCTCCACTTT. It codes for CASSFDRVENSPLHF.

J is TRBJ2-2 and V is TRBV18; 7 nucleotides line up with TRBD1. CDR1 and CDR2 from the germline V gene are KGHSH and LQKENI. This CDR3 is built from 15 residues. After removal of 3 bases from V and 4 bases from J, the junction contained 5 bases not matched to a gene. The CDR3 reads CASSPEGGVTGELFF. CDR3 sequence (DNA): TGTGCCAGCTCACCTGAAGGGGGCGTCACCGGGGAGCTGTTTTTT.

This clonotype was detected ten times or more. The chain couples TRBV11-2 to TRBJ2-7; weak D call: TRBD1 (5 bases). V lost 3 bases, J lost 3 bases, and 9 bases lay in between. CDR1 is SGHAT, CDR2 FQNNGV, per germline. The CDR3 is 13 residues long. CDR3 DNA sequence: TGTGCCAGCAGCTTCACCAGGGACTACGAGCAGTACTTC. Translating it yields CASSFTRDYEQYF.

This clonotype came up a few times. CDR3 nucleotide sequence: TGTGCCAGCAGTTTAGCGGGGGGAGGCCTAAATCAGCCCCAGCATTTT. It translates to CASSLAGGGLNQPQHF. The gene calls are TRBV28 and TRBJ1-5, with D possibly TRBD1 on 5 matching bases. Germline lookup yields CDR1 MDHEN and CDR2 SYDVKM. The V gene lost 2 bases and the J gene lost 4 bases, with 15 bases spanning the gap. The CDR3 spans 16 residues.

The V gene is TRBV9, the J gene TRBJ2-3, with 9 bases lining up with TRBD1. CDR1 and CDR2 from the germline V gene are SGDLS and YYNGEE. After removal of 4 bases from V and 1 base from J, the junction contained 7 bases not matched to a gene. This CDR3 has 16 amino acids. This CDR3 reads CASSPSGTGRTDTQYF. The CDR3 nucleotides are TGTGCCAGCAGCCCTTCCGGGACAGGGCGCACAGATACGCAGTATTTT.

The chain links TRBV11-2 to TRBJ1-3; a possible D gene is TRBD1 (5 bases). CDR1 SGHAT and CDR2 FQNNGV come from the germline V gene. V gave up 2 bases and J gave up 0 bases, with 17 bases separating them. The CDR3 is made up of 18 amino acids. DNA for the CDR3: TGTGCCAGCAGCTTACGGGTTGCAGGGCCGATCTCTGGAAACACCATATATTTT. Amino acids: CASSLRVAGPISGNTIYF. Full variable domain (outside the CDR3, taken from reference TRBV11-2 and TRBJ1-3): EAGVAQSPRYKIIEKRQSVAFWCNPISGHATLYWYQQILGQGPKLLIQFQNNGVVDDSQLPKDRFSAERLKGVDSTLKIQPAKLEDSAVYLCASSLRVAGPISGNTIYFGEGSWLTVV.

The sample holds a few counts of this clonotype. This chain joins TRBV12-3 or TRBV12-4 and TRBJ2-7; 8 bases match TRBD2. This CDR3 is built from 16 residues. V trimming: 3 bases; J trimming: 2 bases; junction bases outside the gene matches: 9. This CDR3 reads CASSFNPSGRTYEQYF. CDR3 DNA: TGTGCCAGCAGTTTCAATCCGAGCGGGAGAACCTACGAGCAGTACTTC.

The rearrangement uses TRBV7-2 and TRBJ2-1; 10 nucleotides agree with TRBD1. The CDR3 contains 14 residues. The germline V gene has CDR1 SGHTA and CDR2 FQGNSA. Losses at the gene ends were 3 bases for V and 8 bases for J; bases not matched to a gene: 4. The CDR3 loop is CASSFDRGRDEQFF. The DNA for the CDR3 is TGTGCCAGCAGCTTCGACAGGGGGCGCGATGAGCAGTTCTTC.

The sample holds many counts of this clonotype. This chain joins TRBV6-2 or TRBV6-3 and TRBJ2-7; 9 positions match TRBD2. Germline V gene lookup returns CDR1 MNHEY and CDR2 SVGEGT. This CDR3 contains 16 residues. Unmatched junction bases numbered 5, after V lost 2 bases and J lost 0 bases. CDR3 region: CASSYQSGRNSYEQYF. The CDR3 DNA reads as TGTGCCAGCAGTTACCAAAGCGGGAGGAACTCCTACGAGCAGTACTTC.

The gene calls are TRBV9 and TRBJ2-1; D is unclear. The V end lost 0 bases, the J end lost 12 bases, and 7 bases lay between the germline ends. CDR1 and CDR2 from the germline V gene are SGDLS and YYNGEE. This CDR3 region has 11 residues. As DNA, the CDR3 is TGTGCCAGCAGCGTAGCGGGCAGGCAGTTCTTC. Translated, it gives CASSVAGRQFF.

This clonotype has a handful of counts. The rearrangement links TRBV12-3 or TRBV12-4 to TRBJ2-7, with TRBD2 identical over 14 bases. The CDR3 spans 17 residues. J was trimmed by 5 bases and V by 0 bases; bases with no gene match: 6. This chain's CDR3 is CASSLAPPGLAGDEQYF. DNA of the CDR3: TGTGCCAGCAGTTTAGCCCCGCCGGGACTAGCGGGGGACGAGCAGTACTTC.

The J gene is TRBJ2-3, the V gene TRBV28, with 7 bases matching TRBD2. There are 14 residues in the CDR3. V lost 5 bases to trimming and J lost 2 bases; unmatched junction nucleotides: 4. Germline lookup yields CDR1 MDHEN and CDR2 SYDVKM. The CDR3 region has the DNA TGTGCCAGCAGTAATTGGGACTACACAGATACGCAGTATTTT. Encoded protein: CASSNWDYTDTQYF.

This clonotype has only a few counts. This chain uses TRBV29-1 with TRBJ2-5; tentative D call: TRBD2 (6 bases). This CDR3 is built from 14 residues. The germline V gene has CDR1 SQVTM and CDR2 ANQGSEA. Trimming cost V 5 bases and J 5 bases, with 18 bases left between them. CDR3 sequence (DNA): TGCAGCGTTCATGAAGGCGGTCGGGGGGAGACCCAGTACTTC. Protein sequence: CSVHEGGRGETQYF.

This clonotype was seen repeatedly, ten times or more. V usage is TRBV29-1 and J usage is TRBJ2-4; TRBD1 matches at 7 bases. The CDR3 is 11 amino acids. The V and J ends lost 8 bases and 11 bases, in that order; junction bases with no gene match: 9. Germline V lookup: CDR1 SQVTM, CDR2 ANQGSEA. The chain's CDR3 is CSMRQGGLQYF. The DNA for the CDR3 is TGCAGCATGCGACAGGGTGGGCTTCAGTACTTC.

This clonotype has a handful of counts. CDR3 loop: CASTSTRSTDTQYF. Written as DNA, the CDR3 is TGTGCCAGCACGTCGACACGCAGCACAGATACGCAGTATTTT. V usage is TRBV27 and J usage is TRBJ2-3; the D is unclear. The CDR3 covers 14 residues. Germline lookup yields CDR1 MNHEY and CDR2 SMNVEV (reference sequence). Deletions cut 7 bases from V and 0 bases from J, with 11 bases between.

This chain connects TRBV19 to TRBJ1-3; D ambiguous. The CDR3 has 13 residues. V lost 6 bases and J 8 bases, leaving 14 bases between the germline ends. The germline CDR1 and CDR2 sequences are LNHDA and SQIVND (reference sequence). This CDR3 is CASSGRRRDTIYF. The CDR3 DNA follows: TGTGCCAGTAGCGGACGGCGGAGGGACACCATATATTTT.

V usage is TRBV28 and J usage is TRBJ2-7; 9 bases map to TRBD1. CDR3 length equals 13 residues. The germline gives CDR1 MDHEN, CDR2 SYDVKM. The V segment lost 11 bases and the J segment 5 bases; nucleotides outside the gene matches: 10. CDR3 sequence: CAATPGDRDEQYF. CDR3 bases: TGTGCCGCTACACCAGGGGACAGGGACGAGCAGTACTTC.

This clonotype was seen a handful of times. The CDR3 here is CASSPGGGRSSYEQYF. The CDR3 region has the DNA TGTGCCAGCTCACCAGGGGGCGGGCGAAGCTCCTACGAGCAGTACTTC. The chain has TRBV18 and TRBJ2-7; D is perhaps TRBD1 (6 bases). CDR1 and CDR2 from the germline V gene are KGHSH and LQKENI. This CDR3 region has 16 residues. V was clipped by 2 bases and J by 0 bases, with 14 bases between them.

This chain joins TRBV7-8 and TRBJ1-2; tentatively, D is TRBD1 (5 bases). V lost 4 bases and J lost 5, with 17 bases in between. This CDR3 contains 15 residues. CDR1 is SGHVS and CDR2 is FQNEAQ in the germline V gene. The CDR3 loop reads CASSSSQGAKYGYTF. The CDR3 DNA sequence: TGTGCCAGCAGCTCGAGTCAGGGAGCCAAGTATGGCTACACCTTC.